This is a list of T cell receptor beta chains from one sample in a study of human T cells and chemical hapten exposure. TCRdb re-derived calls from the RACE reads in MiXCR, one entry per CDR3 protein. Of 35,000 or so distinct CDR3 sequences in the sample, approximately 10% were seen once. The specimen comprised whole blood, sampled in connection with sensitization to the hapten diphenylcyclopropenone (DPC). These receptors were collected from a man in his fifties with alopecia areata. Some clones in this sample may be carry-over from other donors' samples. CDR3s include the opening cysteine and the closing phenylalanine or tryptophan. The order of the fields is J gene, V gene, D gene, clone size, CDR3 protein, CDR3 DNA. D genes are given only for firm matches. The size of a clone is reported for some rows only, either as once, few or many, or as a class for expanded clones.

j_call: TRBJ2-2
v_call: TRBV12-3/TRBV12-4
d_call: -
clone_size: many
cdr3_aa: CASRRGVDGELFF
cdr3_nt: TGTGCCAGCAGACGCGGGGTTGACGGGGAGCTGTTTTTT

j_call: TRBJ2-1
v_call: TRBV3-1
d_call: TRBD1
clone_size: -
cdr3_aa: CASSRGQGGNEQFF
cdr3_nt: TGTGCCAGCAGCCGAGGACAGGGGGGGAATGAGCAGTTCTTC

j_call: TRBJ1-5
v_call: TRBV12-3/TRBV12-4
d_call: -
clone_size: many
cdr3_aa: CASSLRQGLSNQPQHF
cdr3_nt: TGTGCCAGCAGTTTACGTCAGGGGCTGAGCAATCAGCCCCAGCATTTT

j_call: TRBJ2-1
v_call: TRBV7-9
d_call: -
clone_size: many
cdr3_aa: CASSLQGTPNNEQFF
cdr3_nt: TGTGCCAGCAGCTTACAAGGGACGCCTAACAATGAGCAGTTCTTC

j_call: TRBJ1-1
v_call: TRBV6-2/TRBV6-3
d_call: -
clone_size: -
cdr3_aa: CASSYSREGTEAFF
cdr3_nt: TGTGCCAGCAGTTACTCAAGGGAAGGGACTGAAGCTTTCTTT

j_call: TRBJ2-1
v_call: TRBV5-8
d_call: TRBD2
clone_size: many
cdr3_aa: CASSSRSGRSYNEQFF
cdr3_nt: TGTGCCAGCAGCTCGAGAAGCGGGAGGTCCTACAATGAGCAGTTCTTC

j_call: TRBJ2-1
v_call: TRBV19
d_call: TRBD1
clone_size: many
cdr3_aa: CASSVDRDSYNEQFF
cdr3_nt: TGTGCCAGTAGCGTTGACAGGGACTCCTACAATGAGCAGTTCTTC

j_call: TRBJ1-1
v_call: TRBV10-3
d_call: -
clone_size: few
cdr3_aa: CAISARGMNTEAFF
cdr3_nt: TGTGCCATCAGTGCGAGGGGAATGAACACTGAAGCTTTCTTT

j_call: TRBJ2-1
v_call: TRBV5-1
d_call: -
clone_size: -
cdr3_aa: CASSLEDTRGEQFF
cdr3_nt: TGCGCCAGCAGCTTGGAAGACACTCGGGGTGAGCAGTTCTTC

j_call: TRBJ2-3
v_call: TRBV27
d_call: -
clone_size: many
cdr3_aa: CASSLSFPDTQYF
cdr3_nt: TGTGCCAGCAGTTTATCGTTCCCAGATACGCAGTATTTT

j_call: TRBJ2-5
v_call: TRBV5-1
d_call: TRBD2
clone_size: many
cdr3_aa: CASSLNLAGQETQYF
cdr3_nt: TGCGCCAGCAGCTTGAACCTAGCGGGACAAGAGACCCAGTACTTC

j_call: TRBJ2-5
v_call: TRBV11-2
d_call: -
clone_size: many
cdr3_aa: CASRMEASAQETQYF
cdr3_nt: TGTGCCAGCAGGATGGAGGCTAGCGCCCAAGAGACCCAGTACTTC

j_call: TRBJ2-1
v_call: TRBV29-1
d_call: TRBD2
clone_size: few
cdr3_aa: CSLAGGSYNEQFF
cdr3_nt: TGCAGCCTAGCGGGAGGTTCCTACAATGAGCAGTTCTTC

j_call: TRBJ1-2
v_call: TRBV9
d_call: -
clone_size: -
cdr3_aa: CASSLDTGYGYTF
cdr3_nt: TGTGCCAGCAGCTTGGACACGGGCTATGGCTACACCTTC

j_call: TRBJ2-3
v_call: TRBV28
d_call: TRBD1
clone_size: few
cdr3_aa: CASSVQGPDTQYF
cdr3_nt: TGTGCCAGCAGTGTACAGGGGCCAGATACGCAGTATTTT

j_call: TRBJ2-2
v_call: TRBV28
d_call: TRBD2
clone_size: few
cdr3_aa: CASSLSSGRKTGELFF
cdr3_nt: TGTGCCAGCAGTTTATCCAGCGGGAGAAAAACCGGGGAGCTGTTTTTT

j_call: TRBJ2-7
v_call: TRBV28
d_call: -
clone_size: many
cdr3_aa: CAIQGLSYEQYF
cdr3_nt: TGTGCCATACAGGGTTTATCGTACGAGCAGTACTTC

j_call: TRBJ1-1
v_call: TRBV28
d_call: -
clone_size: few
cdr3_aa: CASKSPNTEAFF
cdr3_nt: TGTGCCAGCAAGTCCCCGAACACTGAAGCTTTCTTT

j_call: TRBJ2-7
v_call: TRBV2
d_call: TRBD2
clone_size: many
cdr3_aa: CASSELSSGYYEQYF
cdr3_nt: TGTGCCAGCAGTGAATTGTCTAGCGGGTACTACGAGCAGTACTTC

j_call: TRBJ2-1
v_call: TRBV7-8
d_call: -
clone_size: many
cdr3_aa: CASSKPGLKNNEQFF
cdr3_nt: TGTGCCAGCAGCAAACCGGGACTGAAGAACAATGAGCAGTTCTTC

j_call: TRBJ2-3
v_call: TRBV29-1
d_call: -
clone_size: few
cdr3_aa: CSVAQRRVGTDTQYF
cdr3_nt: TGCAGCGTTGCACAAAGGCGGGTGGGCACAGATACGCAGTATTTT

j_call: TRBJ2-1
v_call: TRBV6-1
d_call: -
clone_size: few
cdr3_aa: CASWAAGNEQFF
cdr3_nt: TGTGCCAGCTGGGCAGCGGGCAATGAGCAGTTCTTC

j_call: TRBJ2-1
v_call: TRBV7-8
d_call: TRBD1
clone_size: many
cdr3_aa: CASSYPRQGSSYNEQFF
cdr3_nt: TGTGCCAGCAGCTACCCCCGACAGGGAAGCTCCTACAATGAGCAGTTCTTC

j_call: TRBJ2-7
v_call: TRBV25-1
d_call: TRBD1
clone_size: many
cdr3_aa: CASSETGTDNYEQYF
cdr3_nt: TGTGCCAGCAGTGAAACCGGGACAGATAACTACGAGCAGTACTTC

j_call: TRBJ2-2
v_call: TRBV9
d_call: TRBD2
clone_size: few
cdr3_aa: CASSVATGLAGGSGELFF
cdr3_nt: TGTGCCAGCAGCGTAGCTACCGGACTAGCGGGAGGGTCCGGGGAGCTGTTTTTT

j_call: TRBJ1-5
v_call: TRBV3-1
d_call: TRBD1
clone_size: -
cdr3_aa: CASSRGQNQPQHF
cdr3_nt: TGTGCCAGCAGCCGGGGACAGAATCAGCCCCAGCATTTT

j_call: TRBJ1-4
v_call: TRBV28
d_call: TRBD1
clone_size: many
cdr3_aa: CASSSGQDREKLFF
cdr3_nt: TGTGCCAGCAGTTCCGGACAGGATCGAGAAAAACTGTTTTTT

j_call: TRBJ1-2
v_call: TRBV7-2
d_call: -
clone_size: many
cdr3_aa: CASSLSNYGYTF
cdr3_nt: TGTGCCAGCAGCTTATCTAACTATGGCTACACCTTC

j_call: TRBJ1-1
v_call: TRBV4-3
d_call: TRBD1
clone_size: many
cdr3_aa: CASSQGTRRDSWNTEAFF
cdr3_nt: TGCGCCAGCAGCCAAGGAACGAGAAGGGACAGTTGGAACACTGAAGCTTTCTTT

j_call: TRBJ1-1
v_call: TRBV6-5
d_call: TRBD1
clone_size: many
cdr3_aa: CASLPGTGVEAFF
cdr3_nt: TGTGCCAGCTTGCCCGGGACAGGGGTTGAAGCTTTCTTT

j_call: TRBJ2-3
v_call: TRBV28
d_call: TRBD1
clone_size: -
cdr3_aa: CASYPPGQGTDTQYF
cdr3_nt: TGTGCCAGTTACCCCCCGGGACAGGGAACAGATACGCAGTATTTT

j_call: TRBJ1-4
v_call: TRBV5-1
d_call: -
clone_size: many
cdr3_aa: CASSLGDQGREKLFF
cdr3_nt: TGCGCCAGCAGCTTGGGGGACCAGGGGCGAGAAAAACTGTTTTTT

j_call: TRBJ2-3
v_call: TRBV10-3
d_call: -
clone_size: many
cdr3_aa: CAISGETDSGSDTQYF
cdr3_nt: TGTGCCATCAGTGGGGAGACCGACTCAGGCTCAGATACGCAGTATTTT

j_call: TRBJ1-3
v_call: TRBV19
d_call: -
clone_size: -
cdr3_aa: CASKDSRTQLRNTIYF
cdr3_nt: TGTGCCAGTAAGGATTCGCGTACACAGCTAAGAAACACCATATATTTT

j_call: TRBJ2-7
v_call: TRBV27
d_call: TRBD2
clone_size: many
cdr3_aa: CASSSKTGTSGLYEQYF
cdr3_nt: TGTGCCAGCAGTTCAAAGACTGGGACTAGCGGATTATACGAGCAGTACTTC

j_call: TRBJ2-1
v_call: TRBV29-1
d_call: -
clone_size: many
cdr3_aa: CSATRALEQFF
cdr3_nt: TGCAGCGCAACCCGGGCACTGGAGCAGTTCTTC

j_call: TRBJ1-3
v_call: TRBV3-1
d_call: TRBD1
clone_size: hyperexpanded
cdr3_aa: CASSLGTGESGNTIYF
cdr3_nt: TGTGCCAGCAGCCTCGGGACAGGCGAATCCGGAAACACCATATATTTT

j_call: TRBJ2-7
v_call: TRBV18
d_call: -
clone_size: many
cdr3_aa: CASSRYWEEEQYF
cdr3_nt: TGTGCCAGCTCACGTTACTGGGAGGAAGAGCAGTACTTC

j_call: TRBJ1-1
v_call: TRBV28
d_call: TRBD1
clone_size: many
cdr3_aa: CASSSTGGMNTEAFF
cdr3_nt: TGTGCCAGCAGTTCGACAGGGGGCATGAACACTGAAGCTTTCTTT

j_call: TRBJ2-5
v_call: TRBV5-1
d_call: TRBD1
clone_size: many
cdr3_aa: CASSFQGAGGETQYF
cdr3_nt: TGCGCCAGCAGCTTCCAGGGGGCAGGAGGAGAGACCCAGTACTTC